The rows below give T cell receptor beta chains drawn from one sample of a study of Ad26.COV2.S vaccination and SARS-CoV-2 variants. Sequencing was performed with immunoSEQ multiplex PCR; in TCRdb, only in-frame clones are kept and a portion is missing. The repertoire consists of about 420,000 clones, with approximately 87% occurring once and the leading ten covering about 4%. This specimen was peripheral blood, taken in a trial of Ad26.COV2.S vaccine versus placebo. These receptors originate from a person between 18 and 65 years old who received the Ad26.COV2.S COVID-19 vaccine or a placebo. Each CDR3 is given with its conserved first and last residue. Expanded clones are given a class, and other clones once, few, many or no size at all.

J: TRBJ2-5; size: -; V: TRBV28; CDR3: CASSLGQGGLETQYF
J: TRBJ2-1; size: -; V: TRBV29-1; CDR3: CSVEDQLAVINEQFF
J: TRBJ2-7; size: few; V: TRBV5-1; CDR3: CASSFEAVDNSYEQYF
J: TRBJ2-7; size: -; V: TRBV6-5; CDR3: CASSYDRGGSYEQYF
J: TRBJ2-2; size: few; V: TRBV7-3; CDR3: CASSLTPSGATGELFF
J: TRBJ1-1; size: -; V: TRBV7-9; CDR3: CASSPRAEGRGGRVTEAFF
J: TRBJ2-4; size: -; V: TRBV3-1/TRBV3-2; CDR3: CASSQESGAENIQYF
J: TRBJ1-1; size: -; V: TRBV7-8; CDR3: CASSPDRAPSGTEAFF
J: TRBJ2-2; size: -; V: TRBV4-3; CDR3: CASSPYRSPGHGTGELFF
J: TRBJ2-3; size: -; V: TRBV5-1; CDR3: CASSRRGARTDTQYF
J: TRBJ2-2; size: -; V: TRBV9; CDR3: CASSVGGQPNTGELFF
J: TRBJ1-1; size: once; V: TRBV10-1; CDR3: CASSSTGVDTEAFF
J: TRBJ1-1; size: -; V: TRBV6-5; CDR3: CASSLGVGGGTEAFF
J: TRBJ1-1; size: -; V: TRBV5-1; CDR3: CASSYGQGWSEAFF
J: TRBJ2-5; size: -; V: TRBV7-9; CDR3: CASSLLAGGIGETQYF
J: TRBJ2-2; size: -; V: TRBV7-6; CDR3: CASSLKGSGQRTGELFF
J: TRBJ2-2; size: -; V: TRBV27; CDR3: CASSATSGGLSTGELFF
J: TRBJ1-3; size: -; V: TRBV5-4; CDR3: CASSSAGARNTIYF
J: TRBJ2-3; size: -; V: TRBV28; CDR3: CASSLVAGGITDTQYF
J: TRBJ1-1; size: -; V: TRBV28; CDR3: CASSPFGSTEAFF
J: TRBJ1-2; size: -; V: TRBV11-1; CDR3: CASSGPRDRGHGYTF
J: TRBJ2-7; size: once; V: TRBV7-6; CDR3: CASSSLTYEQYF
J: TRBJ1-2; size: -; V: TRBV5-6; CDR3: CASSYKPSNYGYTF
J: TRBJ1-1; size: -; V: TRBV4-1; CDR3: CASSQDSHRGTYTEAFF
J: TRBJ2-7; size: once; V: TRBV21-1; CDR3: CASSKYPSGGPGDEQYF
J: TRBJ1-5; size: -; V: TRBV6-5; CDR3: CASRSTVNQPQHF
J: TRBJ2-2; size: -; V: TRBV7-9; CDR3: CASSLGTANTGELFF
J: TRBJ2-1; size: -; V: TRBV27; CDR3: CASSSQGGNEQFF
J: TRBJ1-4; size: -; V: TRBV5-1; CDR3: CASSVTGLLEEKLFF
J: TRBJ1-5; size: once; V: TRBV6-1; CDR3: CASSEGTGLNQPQHF
J: TRBJ2-2; size: -; V: TRBV3-1/TRBV3-2; CDR3: CATGGEVRRKGELFF
J: TRBJ2-7; size: -; V: TRBV9; CDR3: CASSVGDGGPTYEQYF
J: TRBJ1-3; size: -; V: TRBV5-1; CDR3: CASSLTGQVGNTIYF
J: TRBJ2-5; size: -; V: TRBV6-5; CDR3: CASSPGTPIGTQYF
J: TRBJ2-5; size: -; V: TRBV9; CDR3: CASSPSGVQETQYF
J: TRBJ1-1; size: -; V: TRBV4-1; CDR3: CASSLNRGGGTEAFF
J: TRBJ2-4; size: -; V: TRBV4-3; CDR3: CASSHYRGSDIQYF
J: TRBJ2-5; size: -; V: TRBV4-3; CDR3: CASSQGLEETQYF
J: TRBJ2-2; size: -; V: TRBV2; CDR3: CASRTGTGGTGELFF
J: TRBJ2-1; size: -; V: TRBV24-1; CDR3: CATRSGQGLSNEQFF
J: TRBJ2-3; size: once; V: TRBV6-5; CDR3: CASSLAGGFSDTQYF
J: TRBJ2-7; size: -; V: TRBV10-2; CDR3: CASSGTANEQYF
J: TRBJ2-1; size: -; V: TRBV7-2; CDR3: CASSQTGSSGDEQFF
J: TRBJ2-5; size: -; V: TRBV7-2; CDR3: CASSLVWGSWETQYF
J: TRBJ2-2; size: -; V: TRBV3-1/TRBV3-2; CDR3: CASSQAATGELFF